This T cell receptor (beta chain) was sequenced in a study of CXCR3-negative and CXCR3-positive naive CD8 T cells (dated by TCRdb to between 2019 and 2020). Study-level background: In total, some 140 million TRB reads were obtained, which works out to roughly 1.5 +/- 0.3 million reads per library. Data from around 11 donors, pooled across two independent experiments, went into the diversity and physicochemical repertoire analyses. For the TRBV-TRBJ cluster analysis, the naive subsets came from roughly 5 donors, while the memory cells came from 3 donors. Summary of the overall study and its limitations: Compared with CXCR3-negative naive cells, CXCR3-positive naive cells had TRB CDR3s with higher hydrophobicity (lower Kidera factor 4), lower energy, and higher strength and volume indices. Both naive subsets had comparably high repertoire diversity, while memory CD8+ T cells had much lower repertoire diversity. CXCR3 expression partially decreased after cryopreservation, so most assays used freshly isolated PBMCs. Similar TRBV-TRBJ usage was shown by naive CXCR3-negative and CXCR3-positive cells from the same donor, whereas distinct patterns were shown by memory cells. Because surface CD5, which is linked to self-reactivity in mice, was comparable between the naive subsets, TCR interaction strength was also inferred from the physicochemical properties of TRB CDR3s.

As regards this clonotype: The target of this receptor is not known.

Data came from a NextSeq 550. The Human TCR Profiling Kit (MiLaboratory) was used to make UMI-labeled 5' RACE TRB cDNA libraries. cDNA synthesis used the entire amount of extracted RNA, and PCR amplification then used the entire amount of cDNA produced. Libraries were prepared in parallel using an identical number of PCR cycles. Under the source paper's analysis protocol: About 53,000 +/- 10,000 unique UMI-labeled TRB cDNA molecules per library were extracted with MIGEC and MiXCR, with at least two reads per UMI required. On average, around 40,000 +/- 10,000 functional in-frame TRB CDR3 nucleotide clonotypes lacking stop codons were found per library. Diversity metrics, including normalized Shannon-Wiener and Chao1, were computed in VDJtools after downsampling to 5000 UMI-labeled TRB molecules per sample. VDJtools computed clonotype-size-weighted physicochemical properties of the central five CDR3 residues: interaction energy, strength, volume and Kidera factor 4. After TCRdb reprocessed the reads, each CDR3 protein sequence was kept as one row, without DNA. The V and J calls here are based on TCRdb, not the publication. This sample's clone table shows about 5,900 distinct CDR3 sequences. The ten largest clonotypes hold over 1.3% of the sample.

Taken from cysteine to phenylalanine, the CDR3 has 16 residues. The DNA is not on file. CDR1 and CDR2 are read off the germline V gene (reference sequence) as MNHNY and SVGAGI. For each CD8+ T cell subset, flow sorting was done in triplicate, and about 300,000 cells per subset went directly into RLT lysis buffer. Naive CD8+ T cells were defined stringently as CD45RO-CCR7+CD27+CD95- to exclude memory contaminants. Peripheral blood mononuclear cells were isolated from buffy coats using standard density gradient centrifugation. A FACSAria III was used to flow-sort naive CD8+ T cells into CXCR3-negative and CXCR3-positive populations. Total RNA was extracted from sorted cells using an RNeasy Mini Kit.

The sequenced sample consisted of naive CXCR3+ CD8+ T cells from blood. This sample's cell subset or site label indicates: CD45RO-CCR7+CD27+CD95- naive CD8+ T cells expressing CXCR3 (TNR3+). The TCR sequence derives from a human donor in good health. Some clones in this sample may be carry-over from other donors' samples. The chain is made from TRBV6-6 and TRBJ2-1; the D gene TCRdb calls, TRBD1, cannot be checked with no DNA. CDR3 sequence: CASSYSQGTSYNEQFF.